This T cell receptor beta chain was captured by sequencing in a study of a mutant IDH1 vaccine in newly diagnosed glioma. This clone was counted between two and nine times. Its antigen is as yet unknown. Deletions cut 1 base from V and 4 bases from J, with 13 bases between. Germline V gives CDR1 SGHVS, CDR2 FQNEAQ. This CDR3 region has 15 residues. The assay was immunoSEQ multiplex PCR, and TCRdb's table has in-frame clones only and misses some. The sample comprises 41,000 or so clones, 80% to 90% of which are singletons, and around 1.5% rests with the top ten. The time point is: week 35, safety follow-up. Each dose of the vaccine consisted of 300 ug of mutant IDH1 20-mer peptide, with topical imiquimod. The study gave patients eight vaccinations in weeks 1, 3, 5, 7, 11, 15, 19, 23. Donor tumors were new WHO grade 3 or 4 IDH1-mutant, ATRX-lost astrocytomas.

The V gene is TRBV7-8, the J gene TRBJ1-1; no firm D call. This clonotype was obtained from a man aged 40-49 years with glioma. The sequences come from PBMCs, collected from a glioma patient whose treatment included an IDH1 peptide vaccine. The CDR3 coding sequence is TGTGCCAGCAGCTTAGAAGTCCAGCCGGGCACTGAAGCTTTCTTT. Amino acids: CASSLEVQPGTEAFF.